This record concerns one TCR beta chain sequence. This CDR3 contains 15 residues. V was pared by 0 bases and J by 3 bases, with 11 bases between. The germline gives CDR1 LGHNA, CDR2 YNFKEQ. This sample was taken from a study of T cell responses to AZD1222 COVID-19 vaccine. Assay used: immunoSEQ multiplex PCR; TCRdb lists only in-frame clones, some missing. The data show around 67,000 clones, roughly 89% seen once. The chain links TRBV4-2 to TRBJ1-2; no definite D call. The clonotype was recovered from an adult in good health. Material: peripheral blood, obtained on day 0 of AZD1222 vaccination. CDR3 amino acids: CASSQDPGVDYGYTF. CDR3 sequence (DNA): TGTGCCAGCAGCCAAGATCCCGGGGTAGACTATGGCTACACCTTC.